Each of the 14 T cell receptor beta chains below was sequenced from the same sample in a study of cytomegalovirus exposure and HLA in healthy donors (dated by TCRdb to about 2017). Library preparation was by the immunoSEQ multiplex PCR assay. The multiplex PCR relied on a mix of 60 forward primers for TCR Vbeta segments and 13 reverse primers for TCR Jbeta segments. TCRdb stores this immuneACCESS table with in-frame sequences only. Part of the clones is absent; in the studies checked, under half of the shortfall reflects unresolved V genes, and no reason is known for the rest. In all, the sample holds about 34,000 clones, and around nine tenths of those were seen once. The ten top clones hold approximately 2.6% of the sample. Sequencing was carried out using PBMCs. The origin of the receptors is a boy aged 5 to 17 in good health and CMV-seronegative.

The CDR3 region is CASRDRWTEQYF. CDR3 sequence (DNA): TGTGCCAGCCGGGACAGGTGGACGGAGCAGTACTTC. This chain uses TRBV30 with TRBJ2-5; 8 positions match TRBD1. V lost 8 bases, J lost 11 bases, and 13 bases stayed unmatched. This CDR3 has 12 amino acids. Looked up from germline, CDR1 is GTSNPN and CDR2 is SVGIG (reference sequence).

CDR3 residues: CASSQSTVTTPLHF. The CDR3 nucleotides are TGCGCCAGCAGCCAATCGACAGTCACGACACCCCTCCACTTT. This chain connects TRBV4-1 to TRBJ1-6, with D possibly TRBD1 on 5 matching bases. Germline V gene sequence: CDR1 MGHRA, CDR2 YSYEKL. The CDR3 totals 14 residues. Trimming removed 2 bases at V and 11 bases at J, with 13 bases between.

This chain links TRBV4-1 with TRBJ2-7; D gene ambiguous. V shed 2 bases and J shed 2 bases, with 7 bases lying between them. The CDR3 loop spans 13 amino acids. The germline V gene encodes CDR1 MGHRA and CDR2 YSYEKL. In DNA, the CDR3 is TGCGCCAGCAGCCAATTAGATACCTACGAGCAGTACTTC. Protein: CASSQLDTYEQYF.

The chain recombines TRBV6-1 with TRBJ1-3, with D unresolved. In germline, CDR1 is MNHNS, CDR2 SASEGT. The CDR3 loop spans 16 amino acids. Trimming stripped 1 base from V and 2 bases from J, with 12 bases between. Written as DNA, the CDR3 is TGTGCCAGCAGTGAAGGAGGCGCGGGTGCTGGAAACACCATATATTTT. It specifies CASSEGGAGAGNTIYF.

This clone was picked up one time. This chain links TRBV6-1 with TRBJ2-5; 7 nucleotides agree with TRBD2. J gave up 6 bases and V 0 bases, and 10 bases lay outside the gene matches. This CDR3 has 16 amino acids. Germline values: CDR1 MNHNS, CDR2 SASEGT. The CDR3: CASSEAGLADLQTQYF. CDR3 DNA: TGTGCCAGCAGTGAAGCGGGTCTAGCGGACTTACAGACCCAGTACTTC.

V and J are TRBV5-1 and TRBJ1-2; tentatively, D is TRBD1 (5 bases). The CDR3 covers 14 residues. Germline CDR1 SGHRS, CDR2 YFSETQ. V lost 1 base, J lost 5 bases, and 12 bases lay in between. CDR3 in DNA: TGCGCCAGCAGCTTGACGGCGGGGACTTATGGCTACACCTTC. The encoded protein is CASSLTAGTYGYTF.

V gene TRBV7-2 combines with J gene TRBJ2-5; TRBD2 might be the D (5 bases). The CDR3 has 14 residues. The V gene's germline CDR1 is SGHTA and CDR2 FQGNSA. V was shortened by 1 base and J by 2 bases, with 8 bases between the two germline ends. CDR3 residues: CASSLVRAQETQYF. The DNA for the CDR3 is TGTGCCAGCAGCTTAGTGCGGGCTCAAGAGACCCAGTACTTC.

The V and J genes are TRBV5-1 and TRBJ1-4; a weak D match, TRBD1 (6 bases). Trimming left V 4 bases short and J 4 bases short, with 14 bases between. This CDR3 is 15 amino acids long. Germline loops: CDR1 SGHRS, CDR2 YFSETQ. This CDR3 is CASSAATGHNEKLFF. Written as DNA, the CDR3 is TGCGCCAGCAGCGCCGCCACAGGGCATAATGAAAAACTGTTTTTT.

For the CDR3, the DNA is TGTGCCAGCAGTTACTCGAGCGGGACAGGCTACGAGCAGTACTTC. Its translation is CASSYSSGTGYEQYF. The V call is TRBV6-5, the J call TRBJ2-7; a possible D gene is TRBD1 (8 bases). The CDR3 totals 15 residues. CDR1 is MNHEY, CDR2 SVGAGI, per germline. Trimming took 0 bases from V and 3 from J, leaving 12 bases between them.

This sequence joins TRBV5-8 and TRBJ2-3; D not certain. Trimming pared 1 base from V and 1 base from J, leaving 16 bases between. The CDR3 runs 17 residues. Looked up from germline, CDR1 is SGHTS and CDR2 is YDEGEE. CDR3 in DNA: TGTGCCAGCAGCTTGTCTCCGGGTTCGTTCGGCACAGATACGCAGTATTTT. As protein: CASSLSPGSFGTDTQYF.

CDR3 sequence: CAARARARRNSPLHF. The CDR3 nucleotides read TGTGCCGCCCGGGCGCGGGCAAGGCGAAATTCACCCCTCCACTTT. The chain employs TRBV2 and TRBJ1-6; no reliable D call. The ends were cut back, 11 bases at V and 7 bases at J, with 21 bases in the middle. Germline V lookup: CDR1 SNHLY, CDR2 FYNNEI. The CDR3 runs 15 residues.

This CDR3 reads CASSPWTSGGYEQYF. CDR3 DNA: TGTGCCAGCAGCCCGTGGACTAGCGGGGGGTACGAGCAGTACTTC. This chain connects TRBV6-5 to TRBJ2-7, with 14 nucleotides matching TRBD2. The V gene end was trimmed by 6 bases and the J gene end by 4 bases; junction bases not matched to a gene: 5. The CDR3 spans 15 residues. The germline V gene encodes CDR1 MNHEY and CDR2 SVGAGI.

The J gene is TRBJ2-3, the V gene TRBV7-2, with 8 bases lining up with TRBD2. The V segment lost 1 base and the J segment 6 bases; nucleotides outside the gene matches: 6. There are 15 residues in the CDR3. Germline V CDR1 and CDR2: SGHTA, FQGNSA. CDR3 coding DNA: TGTGCCAGCAGCTTAGAAGGACTAGCTACTGATACGCAGTATTTT. It codes for CASSLEGLATDTQYF.

The chain is built from TRBV7-2 and TRBJ1-5, with D unclear. The CDR3 contains 15 residues. Trimming removed 2 bases at V and 3 bases at J, with 11 bases between. Germline V gene sequence: CDR1 SGHTA, CDR2 FQGNSA. The CDR3: CASSLSAGPNQPQHF. The CDR3 DNA is TGTGCCAGCAGCTTAAGTGCGGGTCCCAATCAGCCCCAGCATTTT.